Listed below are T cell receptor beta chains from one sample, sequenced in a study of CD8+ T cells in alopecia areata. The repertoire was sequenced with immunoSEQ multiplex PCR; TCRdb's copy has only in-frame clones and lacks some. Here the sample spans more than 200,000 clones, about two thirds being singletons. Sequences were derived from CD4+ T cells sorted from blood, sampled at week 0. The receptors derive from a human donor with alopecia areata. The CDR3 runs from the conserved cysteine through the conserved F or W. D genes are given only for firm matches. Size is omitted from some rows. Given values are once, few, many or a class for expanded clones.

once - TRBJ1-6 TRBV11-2 TGTGCCAGCAGCTCAGGCAATCCACCCCTCCACTTT CASSSGNPPLHF
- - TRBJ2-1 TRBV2 TGTGCCAGCAGTGAAGTAGGGGCCCTATACAATGAGCAGTTCTTC CASSEVGALYNEQFF
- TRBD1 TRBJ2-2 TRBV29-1 TGCAGCGTTGGACAGGGCCTCGATTCACCCGGGGAGCTGTTTTTT CSVGQGLDSPGELFF
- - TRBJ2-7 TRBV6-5 TGTGCCAGCAGGTCAGAGGGAGCAGGGGACGAGCAGTACTTC CASRSEGAGDEQYF
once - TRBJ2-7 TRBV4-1 TGCGCCAGCAGCCACCGACGGGACTACGAGCAGTACTTC CASSHRRDYEQYF
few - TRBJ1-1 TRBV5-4 TGTGCCAGCAGCTCTGACTGGAAGAACACTGAAGCTTTCTTT CASSSDWKNTEAFF
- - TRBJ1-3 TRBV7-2 TGTGCCAGCAGCATGGACACATATGGAAACACCATATATTTT CASSMDTYGNTIYF
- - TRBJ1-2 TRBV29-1 TGCAGCGCTGAGGACTTAACAGGGCTACTTAACTATGGCTACACCTTC CSAEDLTGLLNYGYTF
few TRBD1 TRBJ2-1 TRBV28 TGTGCCAGCAGTGTAGGACAGGCTTACAATGAGCAGTTCTTC CASSVGQAYNEQFF
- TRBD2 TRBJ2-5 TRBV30 TGTGCCTGGAATAGCGGGCCCGCCGAGACCCAGTACTTC CAWNSGPAETQYF
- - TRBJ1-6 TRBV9 TGTGCCAGCAGCGTAGAGGACCGTGGGGATTCACCCCTCCACTTT CASSVEDRGDSPLHF
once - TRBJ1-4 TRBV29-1 TGCAGCGTTGATGCGGGGGCTTCTAATGAAAAACTGTTTTTT CSVDAGASNEKLFF
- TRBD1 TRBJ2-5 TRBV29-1 TGCAGCGGTTCCACAGGGGCGCGGGAGACCCAGTACTTC CSGSTGARETQYF
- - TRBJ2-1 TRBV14 TGTGCCAGCAGCCAAAAAGAAGCATCCGGATACAATGAGCAGTTCTTC CASSQKEASGYNEQFF
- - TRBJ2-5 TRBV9 TGTGCCAGCAGCGTAGACTACCGCCGAGAGACCCAGTACTTC CASSVDYRRETQYF
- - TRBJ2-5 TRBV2 TGTGCCAGCAGGAGCGGATATCAAGAGACCCAGTACTTC CASRSGYQETQYF
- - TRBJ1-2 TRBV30 TGTGCCTGGAGTCCCATCGGGGGACGAGACTATGGCTACACCTTC CAWSPIGGRDYGYTF
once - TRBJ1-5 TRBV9 TGTGCCAGCAGCGTAGAACATCTGGGGCCCCAGCATTTT CASSVEHLGPQHF
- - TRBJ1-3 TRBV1 TGCACCAGCAGCCATGTTCAACGACAGGGTAGAAACACCATATATTTT CTSSHVQRQGRNTIYF
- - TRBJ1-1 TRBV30 TGTGCCTGGAGTATGGGGCAGAACACTGAAGCTTTCTTT CAWSMGQNTEAFF
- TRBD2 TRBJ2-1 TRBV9 TGTGCCAGCAGCGTAGACGGGACTAGCACCTTTTACAATGAGCAGTTCTTC CASSVDGTSTFYNEQFF
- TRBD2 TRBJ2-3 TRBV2 TGTGCCGCCGTTCGGACTAGCGGGGGGGATACGCAGTATTTT CAAVRTSGGDTQYF
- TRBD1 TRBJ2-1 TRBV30 TGTGCCTGGAACCGGGACAGGGCATTGAATGAGCAGTTCTTC CAWNRDRALNEQFF
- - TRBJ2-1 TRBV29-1 TGCAGCGGCGGTTTCTTTGATGAGCAGTTCTTC CSGGFFDEQFF
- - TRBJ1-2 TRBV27 TGTGCCTCGAGGGGGGCAGGGACAAACTATGGCTACACCTTC CASRGAGTNYGYTF
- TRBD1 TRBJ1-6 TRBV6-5 TGTGCCAGCAGGCTGTGGGACAGGGCTGATTCACCCCTCCACTTT CASRLWDRADSPLHF
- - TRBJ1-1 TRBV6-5 TGTGCCAGCAGTTACTCCCGGGGGACTGAAGCTTTCTTT CASSYSRGTEAFF
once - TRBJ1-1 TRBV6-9 TGTGCCAGCACCTGGACCGGGCCGGGGAGCGAAGGGACTGAAGCTTTCTTT CASTWTGPGSEGTEAFF
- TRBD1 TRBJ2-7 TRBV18 TGTGCCAGCTCACGTACAGGGACAGGGGGTACGGAGCAGTACTTC CASSRTGTGGTEQYF